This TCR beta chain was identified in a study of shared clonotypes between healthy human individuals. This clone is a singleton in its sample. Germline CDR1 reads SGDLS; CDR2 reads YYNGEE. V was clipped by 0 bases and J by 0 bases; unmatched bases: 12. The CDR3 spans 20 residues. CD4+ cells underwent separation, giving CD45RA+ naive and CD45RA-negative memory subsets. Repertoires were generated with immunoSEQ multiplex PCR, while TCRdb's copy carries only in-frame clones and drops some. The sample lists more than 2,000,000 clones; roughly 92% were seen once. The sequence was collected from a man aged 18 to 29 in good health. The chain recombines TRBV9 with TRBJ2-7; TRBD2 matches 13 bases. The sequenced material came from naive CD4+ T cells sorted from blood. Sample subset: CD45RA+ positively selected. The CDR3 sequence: CASSVGIRTSGSGSSYEQYF. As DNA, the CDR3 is TGTGCCAGCAGCGTAGGGATACGGACTAGCGGGAGTGGTAGCTCCTACGAGCAGTACTTC.